This T cell receptor (beta chain) stems from a study of T cell responses to AZD1222 COVID-19 vaccine. Study background: Second-dose recipients at about 4 or about 12 weeks were treated as one pooled group. Study-level points and caveats: Following two doses of AZD1222, Spike-specific TCR breadth and depth rose. Repertoire collection took place solely once the T cell response had peaked. Seropositive status at baseline applied to only six AZD1222 recipients.

Profiled with immunoSEQ multiplex PCR; TCRdb holds only in-frame clones, not every one. The sample holds tens of thousands of clones, under 90% seen once. A remark on this clone: Its target is not known.

Trimming removed 1 base at V and 10 bases at J, with 14 bases between. The CDR3 spans 15 residues. CDR1 is MNHNS, CDR2 SASEGT, per germline. The chain carries TRBV6-1 and TRBJ1-6; D is uncertain. This sequence originates from an adult in good health. Sample: peripheral blood, taken on day 0 of AZD1222 vaccination. CDR3 amino acids: CASSEGILTRSPLHF. CDR3 sequence (DNA): TGTGCCAGCAGTGAAGGGATACTTACTAGGTCACCCCTCCACTTT.